The sequence of this TCR beta chain was determined in a study of T cell responses to AZD1222 COVID-19 vaccine. General study findings and limits: Vaccination with two AZD1222 doses was followed by a rise in Spike-specific TCR breadth and depth. It was only after the peak T cell response that any repertoires were sampled.

On this clone: Its antigen remains unknown.

Between the trimmed V and J ends, which lost 0 bases and 4 bases, there was a span of 19 bases. Germline V lookup: CDR1 MNHEY, CDR2 SVGEGT. CDR3 size: 18 residues. Using immunoSEQ multiplex PCR, the repertoire was profiled, and TCRdb retains in-frame clones only, with some absent. The top ten clones hold more than 5.5% of a sample with around 160,000 clones, about nine tenths of them seen once. The sequence came from an adult in good health. The V gene is TRBV6-2 or TRBV6-3, the J gene TRBJ1-5; D possibly corresponds to TRBD1 (6 bases). The specimen comprised peripheral blood, sampled on day 0 of AZD1222 vaccination. The CDR3 protein is CASSYSRVRMTGNQPQHF. The CDR3 DNA reads TGTGCCAGCAGTTACTCGAGAGTCCGCATGACAGGTAATCAGCCCCAGCATTTT.